The 3 T cell receptor delta chains in this list originate from one sample, sequenced in a study of gamma delta lymphoproliferative disorders and STAT genes. Sequencing used genomic DNA taken from PBMCs of patients and controls. TCRdb re-analyzed the multiplex PCR reads via CATT. The sample yields 750 to 1,000 delta-chain clones, approximately 1.5% seen once. The source material was blood. The origin of the receptors is a human donor in good health.

Comment on this clone: No DNA is shown, since the ends of the CDR3 on it are uncertain; the CDR3 is the one TCRdb lists. Here the J gene is TRDJ1 and the V gene is not called; TRDD3 is taken as the D call from the table, unchecked against the DNA. Including both end residues, the CDR3 is 15 amino acids long. The chain's CDR3 is CAWGWGIAGPNKLIF.

In regard to this clone: TCRdb lists the protein of a much larger clone for this DNA, which differs at residue 10, so this is likely a read error; the protein given here is translated from the DNA itself. V is TRDV2 and J is TRDJ1; no reliable D call. The germline V and J ends were trimmed by 3 bases and 0 bases, with 19 bases remaining between them. This CDR3 has 17 residues. The germline V gene has CDR1 GEAIGNYY and CDR2 EKD. CDR3 bases: TGTGCCTGTGACGGTCCTGAGGGAACTACGTACACCGATAAACTCATCTTT. This gives the protein CACDGPEGTTYTDKLIF.

On this clone: The protein held in TCRdb is that of a much larger clone and does not match this DNA's translation at residue 5, likely because of a read error; the protein shown is translated from the DNA. The V call is TRDV1, the J call TRDJ1; 9 bases fit TRDD3. This CDR3 is built from 19 residues. Per germline, CDR1 TSWWSYY and CDR2 QGS. Unmatched junction bases numbered 18, after V lost 4 bases and J lost 3 bases. CDR3 amino acids: CALGVQFLPGDTGADKLIF. The CDR3 nucleotides read TGTGCTCTTGGGGTACAATTCCTACCGGGGGATACCGGAGCCGATAAACTCATCTTT.